The rows below give T cell receptor beta chains drawn from one sample of a study of cytomegalovirus exposure and HLA in healthy donors. Using immunoSEQ multiplex PCR, the repertoire was profiled, and TCRdb retains in-frame clones only, with some absent. The table shows approximately 110,000 clones, with approximately 15% occurring only once. The sequenced material came from PBMCs. The receptors come from a woman aged 18-29 years in good health and CMV-seronegative. Both conserved end residues are part of each CDR3. The D gene is left open where the match is weak. Not every row has a clone size; where given, it reads once, few, many or a size class.

>few|TRBD1|TRBV5-6|TRBJ2-1
TGTGCCAGCACATACCGACAGGGGGCGCTGAATGAGCAGTTCTTC
CASTYRQGALNEQFF
>-|-|TRBV4-2|TRBJ2-5
TGTGCCAGCAGCCCCAGACTACAAGAGACCCAGTACTTC
CASSPRLQETQYF
>-|TRBD2|TRBV27|TRBJ2-1
TGTGCCAGCAGTTCTCGGCTAGCGGGAGGTAAATCCTACAATGAGCAGTTCTTC
CASSSRLAGGKSYNEQFF
>-|-|TRBV5-1|TRBJ2-1
-
CASSLTGDFGNEQFF
>few|-|TRBV30|TRBJ1-4
TGTGCCTGGAGGGAGGCAGCAACTAATGAAAAACTGTTTTTT
CAWREAATNEKLFF
>-|TRBD2|TRBV7-9|TRBJ2-7
TGTGCCAGCAGCGACACCGCTGGGAGGGTTAGCTCCTACGAGCAGTACTTC
CASSDTAGRVSSYEQYF
>-|-|TRBV25-1|TRBJ1-2
TGTGCCAGCAGATCCCCCGGGATAGATGGCTACACCTTC
CASRSPGIDGYTF
>few|-|TRBV29-1|TRBJ2-7
TGCAGCGTTAATCCCAGGGTTTACGAGCAGTACTTC
CSVNPRVYEQYF
>few|-|TRBV6-4|TRBJ2-5
TGTGCCAGCAAGGGGGAGACCCAGTACTTC
CASKGETQYF
>few|-|TRBV5-1|TRBJ1-1
TGCGCCAGCAGCTTGTCCAGGGACACTGAAGCTTTCTTT
CASSLSRDTEAFF